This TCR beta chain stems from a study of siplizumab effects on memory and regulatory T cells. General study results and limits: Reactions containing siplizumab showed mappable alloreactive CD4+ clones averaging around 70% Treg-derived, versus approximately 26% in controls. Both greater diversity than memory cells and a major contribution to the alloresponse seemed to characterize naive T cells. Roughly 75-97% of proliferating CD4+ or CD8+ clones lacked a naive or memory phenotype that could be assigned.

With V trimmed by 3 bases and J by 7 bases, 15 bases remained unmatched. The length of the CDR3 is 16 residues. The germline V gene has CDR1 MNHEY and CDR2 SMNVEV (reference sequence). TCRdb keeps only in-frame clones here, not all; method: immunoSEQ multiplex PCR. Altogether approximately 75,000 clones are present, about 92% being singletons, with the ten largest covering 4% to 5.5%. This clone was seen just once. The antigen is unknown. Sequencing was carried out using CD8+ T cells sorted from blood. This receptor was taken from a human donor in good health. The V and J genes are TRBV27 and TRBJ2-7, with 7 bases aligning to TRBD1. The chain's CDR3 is CASSLAPGQVPGEQYF. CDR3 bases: TGTGCCAGCAGTTTGGCTCCAGGACAGGTCCCGGGGGAGCAGTACTTC.